The rows below give T cell receptor beta chains drawn from one sample of a study of response to subunit inactivated influenza vaccine. TCRdb ran MiXCR on the RT-PCR reads and lists one entry per CDR3 protein. The sample records some 500,000 distinct CDR3 sequences, 16% being singletons. Sequencing was performed on CD4+ T cells sorted from PBMCs, taken less than 30 months after vaccination. These receptors came from a man aged 50 to 75 who received an inactivated influenza vaccine. The CDR3 runs from the conserved cysteine through the conserved F or W. Clone size is shown for a subset of rows, as once, few, many or a class of expanded clone.

-,TRBV9,CASSVEGTPLNEQFF
-,TRBV5-1,CASSMGQEHYGYTF
-,TRBV9,CASSVGTSGSYEQYF
many,TRBV7-2,CASSLGADRNSPLHF
few,TRBV20-1,CSAQRGTSYNEQFF
few,TRBV20-1,CSARGQGGEQYF
-,TRBV4-2,CASSHPGNYEQYF
-,TRBV20-1,CSASPPSGVNNEQFF
few,TRBV28,CATRQGGTEAFF
-,TRBV20-1,CSTKGGRQETQYF
-,TRBV7-9,CASGRGSKETQYF
-,TRBV12-3/TRBV12-4,CASSLEGITDTQYF
few,TRBV14,CASSQDQTQETQYF
many,TRBV6-2/TRBV6-3,CASSLLKGEQYF
few,TRBV6-2/TRBV6-3,CASSNYANTGELFF
-,TRBV5-1,CASRDSGADTQYF
few,TRBV7-8,CASSPRGGRAGELFF
many,TRBV3-1,CASSPTGQRMRYTF
-,TRBV19,CASSIQGVSTDTQYF
-,TRBV12-3/TRBV12-4,CASSLRSENSPLHF
-,TRBV24-1,CATSRTGSYGYTF
-,TRBV7-6,CASSQQPSYTDTQYF
-,TRBV29-1,CSAGFTGELFF
few,TRBV7-9,CASSLGGSSLGTQYF
many,TRBV5-5,CASSLGPSETQYF
-,TRBV25-1,CASRPGQRLLKTQYF
few,TRBV7-2,CASSLGGGGREQYF
-,TRBV19,CASNPFVGSDTGELFF
-,TRBV3-1,CASSQMWTKGETQYF
-,TRBV12-3/TRBV12-4,CASSSAVQRERGYEQFF
-,TRBV3-1,CASSRYGQNEQFF
few,TRBV4-3,CASSQERGIYEQYF
-,TRBV2,CASSEPLRLEQFF
-,TRBV7-9,CASSNRGTGNDYGYTF
few,TRBV6-1,CASRFDRGRNQPQHF
-,TRBV12-3/TRBV12-4,CASSNARGRARETQYF
-,TRBV12-3/TRBV12-4,CASSLTENSPLHF
few,TRBV30,CAFKGRGQETQYF
few,TRBV20-1,CSARKLPSSYNEQFF
many,TRBV12-3/TRBV12-4,CASSLGPGGEQYF
many,TRBV7-6,CASSTGGISSYEQYF
few,TRBV19,CASSSGAKIAAQYF
-,TRBV5-1,CASSSGHANTGELFF
-,TRBV11-2,CASSLGTRGQETQYF
many,TRBV29-1,CSVLGPDGEKLFF
few,TRBV6-5,CASSYGARGYGYTF
-,TRBV7-9,CASSQIGGNEQFF
few,TRBV29-1,CSVEVDRDEKLFF
many,TRBV4-2,CASSQNKGQSRIQYF
few,TRBV5-5,CASSLQTASYNEQFF
few,TRBV6-1,CASSGEGGNEQFF
-,TRBV28,CASLGTLNTEAFF